Below are 27 T cell receptor beta chains sequenced from a single sample in a study of T cell responses to AZD1222 COVID-19 vaccine. This table comes from immunoSEQ multiplex PCR, and its TCRdb copy is limited to in-frame clones, with some not included. In the table there are about 140,000 clones, around 90% of which are singletons. Sequences were derived from peripheral blood, sampled on day 0 of AZD1222 vaccination. The receptor source for this set is an adult in good health.

The CDR3 sequence: CASSSWAGQSYEQYF. The CDR3, as DNA: TGTGCCAGCAGCTCCTGGGCGGGACAGTCCTACGAGCAGTACTTC. The chain links TRBV7-2 to TRBJ2-7, with D maybe TRBD1 (7 bases). The V end was cut by 4 bases, the J end by 1 base, with 14 bases between. Germline values: CDR1 SGHTA, CDR2 FQGNSA. The CDR3 contains 15 residues.

The V call is TRBV7-9, the J call TRBJ2-5; D gene unclear. CDR1 is SEHNR and CDR2 is FQNEAQ in the germline V gene (reference sequence). Between the trimmed V and J ends, which lost 1 base and 1 base, there was a span of 10 bases. The CDR3 is made up of 15 amino acids. As DNA, the CDR3 is TGTGCCAGCAGCTTAGGATTGGGGTTCCAAGAGACCCAGTACTTC. Its translation: CASSLGLGFQETQYF.

This chain joins TRBV7-2 and TRBJ1-2; possible D gene TRBD1, 6 bases. The CDR3 runs to 14 residues. V gave up 5 bases and J gave up 4 bases, with 14 bases separating them. Germline CDR1 and CDR2: SGHTA and FQGNSA. CDR3 sequence reads: CASSQIQGAYGYTF. For the CDR3, the DNA is TGTGCCAGCAGCCAAATACAGGGAGCCTATGGCTACACCTTC.

The chain carries TRBV10-1 and TRBJ2-1; D might be TRBD1 (6 bases). V was trimmed by 4 bases and J by 6 bases, leaving 7 bases between them. Germline V gives CDR1 WNHNN, CDR2 SYGVQD (reference sequence). The length of the CDR3 is 12 residues. The chain's CDR3 is CASSGQANEQFF. The CDR3 nucleotides read TGCGCCAGCAGTGGACAGGCCAATGAGCAGTTCTTC.

This clone was counted a single time. V is TRBV28 and J is TRBJ2-7; tentatively, D is TRBD2 (10 bases). V was pared by 1 base and J by 2 bases, with 33 bases between. The CDR3 has 22 residues. Germline-derived CDR1 and CDR2 are MDHEN and SYDVKM. The chain's CDR3 is CASSLSRTGGAELAGGPYEQYF. The CDR3 coding sequence is TGTGCCAGCAGTTTATCAAGAACAGGGGGCGCTGAGTTAGCGGGAGGTCCCTACGAGCAGTACTTC.

The CDR3 bases are TGTGCCAGTAGTACACCCCGGAATACACCCGTGACCCACGAGCAGTACTTC. It is translated as CASSTPRNTPVTHEQYF. This chain links TRBV19 with TRBJ2-7; D unclear. The CDR3 spans 17 residues. Trimming took off 4 bases at V and 5 bases at J, with 24 bases between the two ends. Germline V gene data show CDR1 as LNHDA and CDR2 as SQIVND (reference sequence).

The CDR3 is CASSIGGGLETQYF. The CDR3 DNA reads as TGTGCCAGTAGTATAGGAGGGGGCCTGGAGACCCAGTACTTC. The chain has TRBV19 and TRBJ2-5; 7 bases are a match to TRBD1. Losses at the gene ends were 1 base for V and 5 bases for J; bases not matched to a gene: 4. This CDR3 has 14 residues. The V gene's germline CDR1 is LNHDA and CDR2 SQIVND (reference sequence).

The chain is built from TRBV19 and TRBJ1-2; D is ambiguous. This CDR3 has 14 amino acids. V lost 1 base and J lost 6, with 12 bases in between. Per germline, CDR1 LNHDA and CDR2 SQIVND (reference sequence). The CDR3 DNA sequence: TGTGCCAGTAGTATAGCACAGACCCACCATGGCTACACCTTC. This sequence encodes CASSIAQTHHGYTF.

This clone was seen just once. The genes are TRBV28 and TRBJ1-6; the D gene is possibly TRBD1 (6 bases). The CDR3 is 15 residues long. Germline assignment: CDR1 MDHEN and CDR2 SYDVKM. The V end lost 8 bases, the J end lost 4 bases, and 15 bases lay between the germline ends. The CDR3, as DNA: TGTGCCAGCCGGGGGGCTGGTTCGTATAATTCACCCCTCCACTTT. Translated: CASRGAGSYNSPLHF.

This clone was detected only a few times. The rearrangement links TRBV25-1 to TRBJ1-4, with TRBD1 matching over 7 bases. The V and J ends lost 6 bases and 3 bases, in that order; junction bases with no gene match: 4. Germline CDR1 and CDR2: MGHDK and SYGVNS. This CDR3 is built from 14 residues. CDR3 protein: CASRPGTANEKLFF. The CDR3 region has the DNA TGTGCCAGCAGGCCCGGGACAGCTAATGAAAAACTGTTTTTT.

The chain is built from TRBV4-1 and TRBJ2-3, with TRBD2 matching over 10 bases. The CDR3 totals 18 residues. Germline CDR1 and CDR2: MGHRA and YSYEKL. V lost 1 base, J lost 1 base, and 8 bases stayed unmatched. The CDR3 reads CASSQAGLLAGGTDTQYF. The CDR3 coding sequence is TGCGCCAGCAGCCAAGCTGGCCTTCTAGCGGGGGGCACAGATACGCAGTATTTT.

The V and J genes are TRBV5-4 and TRBJ2-1; D is unresolved. In germline, CDR1 is SGHNT, CDR2 YYREEE (reference sequence). Deletions cut 4 bases from V and 7 bases from J, with 6 bases between. This CDR3 has 11 amino acids. For the CDR3, the DNA is TGTGCCAGCAGCCGAGTAAATGAGCAGTTCTTC. Translating it yields CASSRVNEQFF.

The chain couples TRBV9 to TRBJ2-5; D perhaps matches TRBD1 (5 bases). The CDR3 has 14 amino acids. Trimming pared 3 bases from V and 0 bases from J, leaving 9 bases between. CDR1 is SGDLS, CDR2 YYNGEE, per germline. The CDR3 reads CASSGYRYQETQYF. The DNA of the CDR3 is TGTGCCAGCAGCGGATACAGGTACCAAGAGACCCAGTACTTC.

The chain carries TRBV7-9 and TRBJ1-2; tentatively, D is TRBD1 (5 bases). CDR1 is SEHNR and CDR2 is FQNEAQ in the germline V gene (reference sequence). Trimming stripped 6 bases from V and 4 bases from J, with 15 bases between. The CDR3 sequence is 14 residues long. CDR3 in amino acids: CASSSRGGLYGYTF. The CDR3 region has the DNA TGTGCCAGCAGTTCTCGGGGCGGGCTCTATGGCTACACCTTC.

The CDR3 nucleotides read TGTGCCAGCAGGGGATTGTACACTGAAGCTTTCTTT. Its protein product is CASRGLYTEAFF. This chain joins TRBV28 and TRBJ1-1; D gene uncertain. Trimming took off 6 bases at V and 3 bases at J, with 8 bases between the two ends. The CDR3 runs to 12 residues. CDR1 is MDHEN, CDR2 SYDVKM, per germline.

This chain connects TRBV18 to TRBJ2-7; 9 nucleotides match TRBD2. J was trimmed by 2 bases and V by 2 bases; bases with no gene match: 4. The CDR3 covers 15 residues. The germline CDR1 and CDR2 sequences are KGHSH and LQKENI. CDR3 bases: TGTGCCAGCTCACCAGGGATAGCGGGAGCCTACGAGCAGTACTTC. It yields the protein CASSPGIAGAYEQYF. Looking up the rest from reference TRBV18 and TRBJ2-7 gives the full variable domain: NAGVMQNPRHLVRRRGQEARLRCSPMKGHSHVYWYRQLPEEGLKFMVYLQKENIIDESGMPKERFSAEFPKEGPSILRIQQVVRGDSAAYFCASSPGIAGAYEQYFGPGTRLTVT.

The CDR3 nucleotides are TGTGCCAGCAGTTACTCGAGTAGGGGGGGCAATCAGCCCCAGCATTTT. This codes for CASSYSSRGGNQPQHF. The genes are TRBV6-2 or TRBV6-3 and TRBJ1-5, with a possible D match to TRBD1 (6 bases). This CDR3 has 16 amino acids. V was shortened by 0 bases and J by 2 bases, with 11 bases between the two germline ends. From germline, CDR1 is MNHEY and CDR2 SVGEGT.

This clone was seen just once. CDR3: CASSFRQADEQYF. The CDR3 nucleotides read TGTGCCAGTTCATTTCGACAGGCGGACGAGCAGTACTTC. The J gene is TRBJ2-7, the V gene TRBV19, with D possibly being TRBD1 (6 bases). Trimming took off 8 bases at V and 5 bases at J, with 16 bases between the two ends. The CDR3 is made up of 13 amino acids. Germline V gives CDR1 LNHDA, CDR2 SQIVND (reference sequence).

The chain joins TRBV5-4 to TRBJ1-6; D unclear. Trimming left V 4 bases short and J 8 bases short, with 13 bases between. Germline V gene data show CDR1 as SGHNT and CDR2 as YYREEE (reference sequence). The CDR3 is made up of 14 amino acids. The CDR3 region is CASSPSVPHSPLHF. The CDR3 nucleotides read TGTGCCAGCAGCCCCAGCGTCCCGCATTCACCCCTCCACTTT.

The gene calls are TRBV7-9 and TRBJ2-1; D uncertain. Germline CDR1 SEHNR, CDR2 FQNEAQ (reference sequence). There are 14 residues in the CDR3. V was cut by 4 bases and J by 6 bases, with 13 bases left in between. The CDR3: CASSSARAGNEQFF. The CDR3 region has the DNA TGTGCCAGCAGCTCTGCTAGGGCAGGCAATGAGCAGTTCTTC. Based on the CDR3 plus reference TRBV7-9 and TRBJ2-1, the full variable domain is DTGVSQNPRHKITKRGQNVTFRCDPISEHNRLYWYRQTLGQGPEFLTYFQNEAQLEKSRLLSDRFSAERPKGSFSTLEIQRTEQGDSAMYLCASSSARAGNEQFFGPGTRLTVL.

For the CDR3, the DNA is TGTGCCAGCAGCTTATATCCGTCCACCGGGGAGCTGTTTTTT. The encoded protein is CASSLYPSTGELFF. V is TRBV7-2 and J is TRBJ2-2; no clear D. The CDR3 covers 14 residues. The germline V gene has CDR1 SGHTA and CDR2 FQGNSA. Deletions cut 2 bases from V and 4 bases from J, with 8 bases between.

In its sample, this clone was seen a few times. CDR3 protein: CASSLGTGLGEQYF. The CDR3 DNA sequence: TGCGCCAGCAGCTTGGGGACCGGACTTGGAGAGCAGTACTTC. The chain couples TRBV5-1 to TRBJ2-7; D may be TRBD2 (5 bases). Germline CDR1 reads SGHRS; CDR2 reads YFSETQ. The V end was cut by 0 bases, the J end by 7 bases, with 14 bases between. The CDR3 sequence is 14 residues long. The whole variable domain, filled in from reference TRBV5-1 and TRBJ2-7, reads KAGVTQTPRYLIKTRGQQVTLSCSPISGHRSVSWYQQTPGQGLQFLFEYFSETQRNKGNFPGRFSGRQFSNSRSEMNVSTLELGDSALYLCASSLGTGLGEQYFGPGTRLTVT.

The V call is TRBV5-1, the J call TRBJ1-3, with 7 bases matching TRBD1. The ends lost 4 bases at V and 0 bases at J; junction bases unmatched: 16. The CDR3 covers 19 residues. The V gene's germline CDR1 is SGHRS and CDR2 YFSETQ. CDR3 in amino acids: CASSRGQERFRSSGNTIYF. In nucleotides, the CDR3 is TGCGCCAGCAGCCGCGGACAGGAAAGATTTCGGAGCTCTGGAAACACCATATATTTT.

This sequence joins TRBV5-8 and TRBJ1-2; TRBD1 is a possible D gene (5 bases). Trimming stripped 4 bases from V and 4 bases from J, with 14 bases between. Per the germline V gene, CDR1 is SGHTS and CDR2 is YDEGEE. The CDR3 contains 14 residues. The CDR3 region is CASSPDSSFYGYTF. The CDR3 DNA sequence: TGTGCCAGCAGCCCCGACAGTTCCTTCTATGGCTACACCTTC.

The V call is TRBV2, the J call TRBJ2-4; D is unresolved. V lost 3 bases and J 2 bases, leaving 11 bases between the germline ends. Germline assignment: CDR1 SNHLY and CDR2 FYNNEI. The CDR3 runs 15 residues. For the CDR3, the DNA is TGTGCCAGCAGTGATCTGGCAGTACCCAAAAACATTCAGTACTTC. This gives the protein CASSDLAVPKNIQYF.

The chain links TRBV5-1 to TRBJ2-1; D may be TRBD1 (5 bases). This CDR3 has 19 residues. Germline V gene sequence: CDR1 SGHRS, CDR2 YFSETQ. Trimming shortened V by 1 base and J by 1 base, and 21 bases separated the two germline ends. DNA of the CDR3: TGCGCCAGCAGCTTGATCCCTTTTGGGGCAGCATTATCCTACAATGAGCAGTTCTTC. This sequence encodes CASSLIPFGAALSYNEQFF. The whole variable domain, remainder taken from reference TRBV5-1 and TRBJ2-1, is KAGVTQTPRYLIKTRGQQVTLSCSPISGHRSVSWYQQTPGQGLQFLFEYFSETQRNKGNFPGRFSGRQFSNSRSEMNVSTLELGDSALYLCASSLIPFGAALSYNEQFFGPGTRLTVL.

The CDR3 loop reads CASSSAQPQHF. The CDR3, as DNA: TGTGCCAGCAGTTCTGCTCAGCCCCAGCATTTT. J is TRBJ1-5 and V is TRBV28; D is ambiguous. The CDR3 sequence is 11 residues long. CDR1 and CDR2 (germline): MDHEN, SYDVKM. Trimming left V 4 bases short and J 6 bases short, with 4 bases between. The full variable domain, completed using reference TRBV28 and TRBJ1-5, is DVKVTQSSRYLVKRTGEKVFLECVQDMDHENMFWYRQDPGLGLRLIYFSYDVKMKEKGDIPEGYSVSREKKERFSLILESASTNQTSMYLCASSSAQPQHFGDGTRLSIL.